The source of this T cell receptor beta chain is a study of neoadjuvant nivolumab and ipilimumab in lung cancer (dated by TCRdb to 2018 to 2021). For the study in its entirety: Nivolumab was given at 3 mg/kg intravenously on days 1, 15 and 29, and the combination arm added ipilimumab 1 mg/kg on day 1 only. The major pathologic response (MPR) rate in the intention-to-treat population in each study arm was designated as the primary trial endpoint. TCR repertoires in pretherapy (baseline) peripheral blood were compared with TCR repertoires in tumors resected at surgery after neoadjuvant immune checkpoint blockade. The trial treated just under 45 patients with operable NSCLC: 23 were randomized to nivolumab monotherapy and around 21 to nivolumab plus ipilimumab. Matched pretherapy and resected tumor pairs were analyzed from seven patients, of whom four had been treated with nivolumab and three with nivolumab plus ipilimumab. Results and caveats for the whole study, not just this receptor: Greater TCR richness and clonality were observed in resected tumors than in tumor-adjacent uninvolved lung, and increases were observed in more dual-therapy-treated tumors. Pretherapy blood TCR richness correlated positively with richness in tumors resected after neoadjuvant therapy (Spearman R of about 0.8). A small number of samples underwent TCR sequencing. From pretherapy to surgery, tumor T-cell richness and clonality increased in three of three dual-therapy tumors but in only two of four nivolumab-treated tumors. No significant correlation was found between TCR clonality and pathologic tumor regression, and only one major-pathologic-response sample was available for the clonality analysis.

The germline V gene gives CDR1 as SGHTA and CDR2 as FQGNSA. V sheds 1 base and J sheds 5 bases, leaving 18 bases between their ends. Inclusive of the bounding cysteine and phenylalanine, the CDR3 is 18 residues long. Left in the record is the CDR3 DNA by itself, 54 bases read in frame from the first base. Remarks on this clone: There is no known antigen for this receptor. No base quality information exists; no much larger clone differs at one position.

Libraries came from the immunoSEQ multiplex PCR assay. As for how the authors treated the data: Richness and clonality were used to summarize the repertoires, and clones that significantly expanded or contracted between pre- and post-therapy samples were identified. TCRdb mirrors the immuneACCESS table, restricted to in-frame sequences. Some clones are absent from its copies; in checked studies, under half trace to an unresolved V gene, and the reason for the others is unknown. V, J and clone size derive from that table, while D and trimming were established from the DNA sequence. The table for this sample lists roughly 28,000 clones; 75% to 80% of them were counted only once. The ten largest clones add up to 15% to 20% of the sample. The time point label for this specimen denotes: at surgical resection after neoadjuvant nivolumab +/- ipilimumab. The samples were obtained from NEOSTAR, a phase 2 randomized trial that tested neoadjuvant nivolumab or nivolumab plus ipilimumab, followed by surgery, in operable NSCLC.

The input for sequencing was tumor tissue, taken after neoadjuvant nivolumab, alone or with ipilimumab, at or shortly before surgery. This TCR was sampled from an adult with non-small cell lung cancer. This chain joins TRBV7-2 to TRBJ1-6; perhaps TRBD1 is the D gene, with 5 bases matching. DNA sequence: TGTGCCAGCAGCTTAGTTCCCCAGACAGTTGGGAATAATTCACCCCTCCACTTT. This is translated as CASSLVPQTVGNNSPLHF.